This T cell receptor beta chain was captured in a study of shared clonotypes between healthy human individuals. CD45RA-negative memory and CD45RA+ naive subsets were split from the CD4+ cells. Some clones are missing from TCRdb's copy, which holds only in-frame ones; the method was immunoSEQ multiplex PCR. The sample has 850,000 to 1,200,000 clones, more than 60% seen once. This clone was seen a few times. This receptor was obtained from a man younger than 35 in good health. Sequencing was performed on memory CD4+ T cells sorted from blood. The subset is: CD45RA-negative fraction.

The CDR3 region is CAISARPGGSADTQYF. CDR3 DNA sequence: TGTGCCATCAGTGCCCGACCTGGGGGGTCTGCAGATACGCAGTATTTT. The chain couples TRBV10-3 to TRBJ2-3, with TRBD2 as a possible D gene (6 bases). In germline, CDR1 is ENHRY, CDR2 SYGVKD. V lost 4 bases, J lost 4 bases, and 18 bases lay in between. The CDR3 has 16 residues.